This T cell receptor beta chain derives from a study of T cells in localized non-small cell lung cancer. Regarding this clone: As yet, its antigen is unknown.

Profiling relied on immunoSEQ multiplex PCR, and the TCRdb table lists in-frame clones only, not all of them. The sample has around 3,000 clones; around 34% are singletons. Study results and limitations: Uninvolved neighboring lung showed the greatest T cell clonality, exceeding tumor.

V was pared by 4 bases and J by 4 bases, with 14 bases between. Germline V gene sequence: CDR1 SQVTM, CDR2 ANQGSEA. The CDR3 extends over 14 amino acids. The chain combines TRBV29-1 with TRBJ2-1, with D uncertain. This sequence was found in a male donor aged 60 or over with stage I squamous cell lung carcinoma. Here the sequenced sample was normal lung tissue next to the tumor, taken before any cancer treatment. Here the CDR3 reads CSVVVAVRYNEQFF. The CDR3 DNA follows: TGCAGCGTTGTCGTTGCGGTGCGTTACAATGAGCAGTTCTTC.